This TCR beta chain comes out of a study of blood T cells in healthy people across ages. Concerning this clonotype itself: What it binds is not known.

Study outcomes and limitations: PBMCs left unsorted prevented a conclusive naive versus antigen-experienced comparison. In long-lived donors, naive CD4+ cell counts and diversity exceeded those of aged donors.

A second PCR, run for roughly 7 to 11 cycles, used a sample-barcoded 5' primer plus a J-beta primer mix. TCRdb used MiXCR to reprocess the 5' RACE reads, holding one entry per CDR3 protein. The table has about 1.5 million distinct CDR3 sequences, 42% seen once. This receptor was identified in a woman younger than 35 in good health. The sequencing sample was made of blood.

CDR3 residues: CASSPSLSQPQHF. The CDR3 DNA sequence: TGTGCCAGCTCGCCCTCTTTAAGCCAGCCCCAGCATTTT. V is TRBV18 and J is TRBJ1-5; D call uncertain. CDR1 and CDR2 (germline): KGHSH, LQKENI. V was cut by 6 bases and J by 7 bases, with 13 bases left in between. The CDR3 loop spans 13 amino acids.